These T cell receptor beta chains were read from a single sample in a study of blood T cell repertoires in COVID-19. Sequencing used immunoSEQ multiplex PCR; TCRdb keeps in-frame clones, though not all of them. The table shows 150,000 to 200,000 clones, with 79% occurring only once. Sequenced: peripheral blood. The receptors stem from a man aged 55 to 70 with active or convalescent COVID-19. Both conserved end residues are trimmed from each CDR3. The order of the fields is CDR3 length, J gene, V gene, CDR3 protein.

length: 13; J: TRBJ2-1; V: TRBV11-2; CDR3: ASSPISANYNEQF
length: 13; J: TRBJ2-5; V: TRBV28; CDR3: ASSSVQGDQETQY
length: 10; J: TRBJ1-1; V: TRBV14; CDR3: ASSLGGNEAF
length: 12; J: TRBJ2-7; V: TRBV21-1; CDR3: ASTSQREKYEQY
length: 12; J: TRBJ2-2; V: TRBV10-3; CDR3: AINPTGSTGELF
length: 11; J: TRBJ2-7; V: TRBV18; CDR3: ASSPAGLYEQY
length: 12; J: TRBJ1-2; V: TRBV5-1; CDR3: ASSPTGMGYGYT
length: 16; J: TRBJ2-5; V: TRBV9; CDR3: ASSVDPAALKSQETQY
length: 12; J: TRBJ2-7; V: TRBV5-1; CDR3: ASSPTSASGEQY
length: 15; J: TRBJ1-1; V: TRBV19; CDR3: ASSTYPPTGPNTEAF
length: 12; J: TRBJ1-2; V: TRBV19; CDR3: ASSPANGVYGYT
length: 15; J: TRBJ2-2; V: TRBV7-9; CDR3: ASSLALYRINTGELF
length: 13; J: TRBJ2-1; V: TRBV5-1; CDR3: ASSLVGAVYNEQF
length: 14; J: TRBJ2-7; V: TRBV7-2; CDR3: ASSERPTGRTYEQY
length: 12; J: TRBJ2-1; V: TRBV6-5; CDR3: ASSYDQTYNEQF
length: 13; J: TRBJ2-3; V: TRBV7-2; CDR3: ASSPGTGYADTQY
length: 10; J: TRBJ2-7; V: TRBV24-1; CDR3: ATSVQGYEQY
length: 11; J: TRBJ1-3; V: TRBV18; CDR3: ASSRQAGNTIY
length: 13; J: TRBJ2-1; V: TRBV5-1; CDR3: ASRTSGSSYNEQF
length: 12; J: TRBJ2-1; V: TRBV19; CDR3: ASRSGSLGNEQF
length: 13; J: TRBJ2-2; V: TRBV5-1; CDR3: ASSQLSEITGELF
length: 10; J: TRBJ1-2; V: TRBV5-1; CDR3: ASRPDSYGYT
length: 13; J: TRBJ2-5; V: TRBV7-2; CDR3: ASSLASGLQETQY
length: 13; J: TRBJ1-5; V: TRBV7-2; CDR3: ASSREGQGDQPQH
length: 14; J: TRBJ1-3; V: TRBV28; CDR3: ASSLYGTGVGNTIY
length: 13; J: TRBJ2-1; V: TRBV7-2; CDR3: ASSLGGRTYNEQF